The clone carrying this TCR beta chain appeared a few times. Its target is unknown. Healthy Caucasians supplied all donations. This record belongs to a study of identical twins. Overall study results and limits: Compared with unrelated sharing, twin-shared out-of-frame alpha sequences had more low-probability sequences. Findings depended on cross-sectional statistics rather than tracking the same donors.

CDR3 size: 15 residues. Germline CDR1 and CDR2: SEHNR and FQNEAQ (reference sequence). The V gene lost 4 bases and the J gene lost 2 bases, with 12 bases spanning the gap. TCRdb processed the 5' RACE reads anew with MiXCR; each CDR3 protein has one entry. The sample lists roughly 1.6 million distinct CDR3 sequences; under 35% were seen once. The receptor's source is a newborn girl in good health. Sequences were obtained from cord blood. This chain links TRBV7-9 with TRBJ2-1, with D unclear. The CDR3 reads CASSSTLDPYNEQFF. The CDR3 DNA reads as TGTGCCAGCAGCTCTACTCTAGATCCCTACAATGAGCAGTTCTTC.